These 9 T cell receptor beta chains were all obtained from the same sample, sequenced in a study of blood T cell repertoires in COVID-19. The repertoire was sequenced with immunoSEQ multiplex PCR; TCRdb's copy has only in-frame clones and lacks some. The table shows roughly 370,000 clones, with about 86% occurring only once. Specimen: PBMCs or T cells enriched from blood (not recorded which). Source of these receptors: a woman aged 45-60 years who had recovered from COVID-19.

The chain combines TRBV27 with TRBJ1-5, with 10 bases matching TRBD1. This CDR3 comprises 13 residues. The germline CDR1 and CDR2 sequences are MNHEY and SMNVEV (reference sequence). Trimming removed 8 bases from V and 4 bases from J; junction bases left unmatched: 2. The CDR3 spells CASRDRGNQPQHF. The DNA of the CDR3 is TGTGCCAGCCGGGACAGGGGTAATCAGCCCCAGCATTTT.

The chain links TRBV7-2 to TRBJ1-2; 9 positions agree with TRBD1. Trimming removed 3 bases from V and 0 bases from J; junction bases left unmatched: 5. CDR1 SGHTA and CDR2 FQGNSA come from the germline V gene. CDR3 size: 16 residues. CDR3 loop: CASSFQGTGTNYGYTF. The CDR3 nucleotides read TGTGCCAGCAGCTTTCAGGGGACAGGGACTAACTATGGCTACACCTTC.

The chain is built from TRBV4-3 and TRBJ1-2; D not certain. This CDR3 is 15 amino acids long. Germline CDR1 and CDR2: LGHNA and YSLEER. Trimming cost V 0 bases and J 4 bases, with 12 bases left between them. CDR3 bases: TGCGCCAGCAGCCAAGATCAGGCCCTGGGCTATGGCTACACCTTC. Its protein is CASSQDQALGYGYTF.

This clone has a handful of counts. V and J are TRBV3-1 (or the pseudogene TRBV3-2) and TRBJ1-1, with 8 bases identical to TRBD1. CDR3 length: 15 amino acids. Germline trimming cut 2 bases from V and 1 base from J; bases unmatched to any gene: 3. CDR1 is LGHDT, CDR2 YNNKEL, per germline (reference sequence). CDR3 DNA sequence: TGTGCCAGCAGCCAAACAGGGGGGTCGAACACTGAAGCTTTCTTT. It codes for CASSQTGGSNTEAFF.

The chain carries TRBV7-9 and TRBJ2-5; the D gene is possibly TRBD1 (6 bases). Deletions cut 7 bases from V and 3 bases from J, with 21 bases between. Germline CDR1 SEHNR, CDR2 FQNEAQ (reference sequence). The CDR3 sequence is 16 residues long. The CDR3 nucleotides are TGTGCCAGCACCGGGGACATTTTTCTTCTAGAAGAGACCCAGTACTTC. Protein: CASTGDIFLLEETQYF. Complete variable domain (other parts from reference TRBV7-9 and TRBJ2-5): DTGVSQNPRHKITKRGQNVTFRCDPISEHNRLYWYRQTLGQGPEFLTYFQNEAQLEKSRLLSDRFSAERPKGSFSTLEIQRTEQGDSAMYLCASTGDIFLLEETQYFGPGTRLLVL.

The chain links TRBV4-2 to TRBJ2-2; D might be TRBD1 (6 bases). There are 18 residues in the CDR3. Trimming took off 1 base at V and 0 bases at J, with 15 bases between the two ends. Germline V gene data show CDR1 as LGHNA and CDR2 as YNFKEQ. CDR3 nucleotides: TGTGCCAGCAGCCAAGTTGTAAGGGGGTCCGCGAACACCGGGGAGCTGTTTTTT. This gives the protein CASSQVVRGSANTGELFF.

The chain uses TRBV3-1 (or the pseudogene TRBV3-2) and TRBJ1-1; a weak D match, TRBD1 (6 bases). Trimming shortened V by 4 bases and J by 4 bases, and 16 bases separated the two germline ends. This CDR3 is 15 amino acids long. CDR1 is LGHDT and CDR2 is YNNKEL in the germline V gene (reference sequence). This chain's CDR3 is CASSPKWGGGTEAFF. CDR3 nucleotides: TGTGCCAGCAGCCCGAAATGGGGGGGCGGCACTGAAGCTTTCTTT.

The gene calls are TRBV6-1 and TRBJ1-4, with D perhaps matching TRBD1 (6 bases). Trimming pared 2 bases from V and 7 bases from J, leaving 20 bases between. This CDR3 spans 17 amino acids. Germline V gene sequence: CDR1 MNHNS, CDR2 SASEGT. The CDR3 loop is CASSEPTTGRSSEKLFF. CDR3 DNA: TGTGCCAGCAGTGAACCGACGACAGGACGGTCGAGTGAAAAACTGTTTTTT.

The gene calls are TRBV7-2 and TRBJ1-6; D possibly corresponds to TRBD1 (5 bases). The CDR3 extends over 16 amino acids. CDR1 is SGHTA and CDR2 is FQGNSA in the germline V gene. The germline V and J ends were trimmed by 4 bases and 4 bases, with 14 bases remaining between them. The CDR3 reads CASSWDSTNYNSPLHF. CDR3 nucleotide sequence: TGTGCCAGCAGCTGGGACTCTACCAATTATAATTCACCCCTCCACTTT.